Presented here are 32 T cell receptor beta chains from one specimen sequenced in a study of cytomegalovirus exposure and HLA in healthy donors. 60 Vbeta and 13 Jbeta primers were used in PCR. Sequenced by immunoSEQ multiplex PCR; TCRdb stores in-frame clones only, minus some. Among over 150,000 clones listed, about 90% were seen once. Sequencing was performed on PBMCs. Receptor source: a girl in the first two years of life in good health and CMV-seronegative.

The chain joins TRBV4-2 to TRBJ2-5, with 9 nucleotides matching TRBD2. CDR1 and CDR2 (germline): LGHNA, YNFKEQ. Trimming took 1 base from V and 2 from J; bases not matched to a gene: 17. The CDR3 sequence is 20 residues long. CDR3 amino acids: CASSQGGASPRAGGQETQYF. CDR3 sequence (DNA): TGTGCCAGCAGCCAAGGGGGCGCTTCCCCACGGGCGGGGGGGCAAGAGACCCAGTACTTC.

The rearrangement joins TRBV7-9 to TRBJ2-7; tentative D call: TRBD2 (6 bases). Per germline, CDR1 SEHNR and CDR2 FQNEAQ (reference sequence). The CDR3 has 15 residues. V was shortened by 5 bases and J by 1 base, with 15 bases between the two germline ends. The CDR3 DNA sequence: TGTGCCAGCAGCGGGGGGACCCCATCTTCCTACGAGCAGTACTTC. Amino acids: CASSGGTPSSYEQYF. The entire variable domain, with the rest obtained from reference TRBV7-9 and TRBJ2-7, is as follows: DTGVSQNPRHKITKRGQNVTFRCDPISEHNRLYWYRQTLGQGPEFLTYFQNEAQLEKSRLLSDRFSAERPKGSFSTLEIQRTEQGDSAMYLCASSGGTPSSYEQYFGPGTRLTVT.

The CDR3 spells CSAQTGEQYF. As DNA, the CDR3 is TGCAGTGCCCAGACTGGCGAGCAGTACTTC. The chain carries TRBV20-1 and TRBJ2-7; D not resolved. The V and J ends lost 6 bases and 6 bases respectively, with 9 bases between them. The CDR3 contains 10 residues. The germline V gene has CDR1 DFQATT and CDR2 SNEGSKA (reference sequence).

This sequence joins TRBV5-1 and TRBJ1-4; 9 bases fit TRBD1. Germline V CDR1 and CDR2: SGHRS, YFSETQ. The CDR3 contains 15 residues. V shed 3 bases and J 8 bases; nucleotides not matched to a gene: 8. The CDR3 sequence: CASSWPGQGVEKLFF. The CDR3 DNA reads TGCGCCAGCAGCTGGCCGGGACAGGGTGTAGAAAAACTGTTTTTT.

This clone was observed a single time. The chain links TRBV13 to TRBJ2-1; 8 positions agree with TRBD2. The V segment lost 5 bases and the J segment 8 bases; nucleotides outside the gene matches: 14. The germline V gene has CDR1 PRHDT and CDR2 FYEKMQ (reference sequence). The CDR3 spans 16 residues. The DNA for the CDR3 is TGTGCCAGCAGCGAAAGGACTAGCAAGAAAGGCCATGAGCAGTTCTTC. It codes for CASSERTSKKGHEQFF.

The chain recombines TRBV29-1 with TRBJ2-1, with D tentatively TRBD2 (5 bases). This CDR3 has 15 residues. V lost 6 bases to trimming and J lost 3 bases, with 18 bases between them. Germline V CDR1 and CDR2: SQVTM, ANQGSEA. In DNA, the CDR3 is TGCAGCGTGAAAAGCAGAGATCGGGGCTACAATGAGCAGTTCTTC. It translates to CSVKSRDRGYNEQFF.

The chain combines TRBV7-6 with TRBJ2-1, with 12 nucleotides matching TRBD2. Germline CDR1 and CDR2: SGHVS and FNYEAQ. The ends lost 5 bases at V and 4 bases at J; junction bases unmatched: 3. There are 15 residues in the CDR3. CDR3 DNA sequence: TGTGCCAGCAGCCAGACTAGCGGGAGTTACAATGAGCAGTTCTTC. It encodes CASSQTSGSYNEQFF.

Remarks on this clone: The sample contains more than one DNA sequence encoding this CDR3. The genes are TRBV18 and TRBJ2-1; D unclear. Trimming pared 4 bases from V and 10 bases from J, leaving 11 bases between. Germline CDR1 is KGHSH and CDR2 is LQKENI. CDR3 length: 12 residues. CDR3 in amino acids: CASSLQDAEQFF. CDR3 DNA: TGTGCCAGCTCACTGCAGGATGCCGAGCAGTTCTTC. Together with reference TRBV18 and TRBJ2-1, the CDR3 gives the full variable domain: NAGVMQNPRHLVRRRGQEARLRCSPMKGHSHVYWYRQLPEEGLKFMVYLQKENIIDESGMPKERFSAEFPKEGPSILRIQQVVRGDSAAYFCASSLQDAEQFFGPGTRLTVL.

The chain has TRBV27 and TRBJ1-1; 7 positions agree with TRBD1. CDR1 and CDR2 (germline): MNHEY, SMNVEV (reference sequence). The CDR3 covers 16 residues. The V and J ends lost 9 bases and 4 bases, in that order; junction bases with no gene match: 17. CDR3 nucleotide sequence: TGTGCCAGACCCAGCTTCTCAAGGCAGGGGGGCACTGAAGCTTTCTTT. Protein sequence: CARPSFSRQGGTEAFF.

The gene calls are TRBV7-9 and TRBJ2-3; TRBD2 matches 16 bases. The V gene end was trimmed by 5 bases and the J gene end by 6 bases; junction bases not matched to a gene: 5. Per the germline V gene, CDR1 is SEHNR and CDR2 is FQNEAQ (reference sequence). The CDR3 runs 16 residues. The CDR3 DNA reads TGTGCCAGCAGCAAGGGACTAGCGGGGGGGTGGGATACGCAGTATTTT. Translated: CASSKGLAGGWDTQYF.

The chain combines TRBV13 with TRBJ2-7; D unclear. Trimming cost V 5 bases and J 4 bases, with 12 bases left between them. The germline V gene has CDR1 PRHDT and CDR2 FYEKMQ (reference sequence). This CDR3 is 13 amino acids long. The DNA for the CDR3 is TGTGCCAGCAGCCGCAGAGACGGGTACGAGCAGTACTTC. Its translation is CASSRRDGYEQYF.

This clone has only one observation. The CDR3 sequence is CASSRTINSPLHF. The CDR3 bases are TGTGCCAGCTCCCGCACTATCAATTCACCCCTCCACTTT. The chain joins TRBV6-5 to TRBJ1-6, with D hard to call. The germline V gene has CDR1 MNHEY and CDR2 SVGAGI. The CDR3 runs to 13 residues. V was shortened by 8 bases and J by 7 bases, with 12 bases between the two germline ends.

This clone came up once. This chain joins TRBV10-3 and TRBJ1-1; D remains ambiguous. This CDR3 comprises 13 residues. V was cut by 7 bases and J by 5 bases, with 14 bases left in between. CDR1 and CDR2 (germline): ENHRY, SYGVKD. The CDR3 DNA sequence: TGTGCCATCAAGGAGGGCGAAGGTACTGAAGCTTTCTTT. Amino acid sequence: CAIKEGEGTEAFF.

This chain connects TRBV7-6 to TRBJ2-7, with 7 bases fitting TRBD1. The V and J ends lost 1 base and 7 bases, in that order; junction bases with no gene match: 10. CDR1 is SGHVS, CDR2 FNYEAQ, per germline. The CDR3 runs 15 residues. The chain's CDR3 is CASSLEGGGSWEQYF. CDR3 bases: TGTGCCAGCAGCTTAGAAGGGGGCGGGTCCTGGGAGCAGTACTTC.

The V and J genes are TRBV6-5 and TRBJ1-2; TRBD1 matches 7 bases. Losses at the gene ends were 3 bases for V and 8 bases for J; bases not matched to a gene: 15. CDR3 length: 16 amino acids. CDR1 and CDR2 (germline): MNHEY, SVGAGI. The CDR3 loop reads CASSYTPGQRRIGYTF. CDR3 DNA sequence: TGTGCCAGCAGTTATACACCGGGACAGAGAAGAATAGGCTACACCTTC.

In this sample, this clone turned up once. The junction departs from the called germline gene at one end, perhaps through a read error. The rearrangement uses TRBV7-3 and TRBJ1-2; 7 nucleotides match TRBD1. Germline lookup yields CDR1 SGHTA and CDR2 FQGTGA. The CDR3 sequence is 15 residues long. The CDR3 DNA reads TGTGCCGGCAGAAAGAACTTGGGACAGAACTATGGCTACACCTTC. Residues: CAGRKNLGQNYGYTF.

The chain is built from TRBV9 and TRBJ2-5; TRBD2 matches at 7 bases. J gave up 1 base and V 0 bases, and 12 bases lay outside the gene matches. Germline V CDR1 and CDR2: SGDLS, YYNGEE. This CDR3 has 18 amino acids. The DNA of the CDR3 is TGTGCCAGCAGCGTAGATTGGGGGGGGACTCCACCCCAAGAGACCCAGTACTTC. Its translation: CASSVDWGGTPPQETQYF.

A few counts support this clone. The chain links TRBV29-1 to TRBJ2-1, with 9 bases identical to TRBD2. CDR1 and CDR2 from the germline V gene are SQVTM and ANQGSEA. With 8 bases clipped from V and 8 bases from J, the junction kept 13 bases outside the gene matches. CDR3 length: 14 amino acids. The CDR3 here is CSSSLGGRADEQFF. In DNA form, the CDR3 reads TGCAGCTCCTCTTTGGGCGGGAGGGCCGATGAGCAGTTCTTC.

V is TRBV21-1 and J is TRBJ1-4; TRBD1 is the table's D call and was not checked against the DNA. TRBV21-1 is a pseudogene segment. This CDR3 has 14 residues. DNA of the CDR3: TGTGCCAGCAGCAGTAGGACAGTCTATGAAAAACTGTTTTTT. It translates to CASSSRTVYEKLFF.

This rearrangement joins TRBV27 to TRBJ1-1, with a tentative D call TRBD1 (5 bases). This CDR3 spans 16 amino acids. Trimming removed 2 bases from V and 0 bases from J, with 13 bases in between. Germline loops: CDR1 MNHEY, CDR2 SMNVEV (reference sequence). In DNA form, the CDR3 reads TGTGCCAGCAGTTTAGAAGCAGGGTCGCTGAACACTGAAGCTTTCTTT. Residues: CASSLEAGSLNTEAFF.

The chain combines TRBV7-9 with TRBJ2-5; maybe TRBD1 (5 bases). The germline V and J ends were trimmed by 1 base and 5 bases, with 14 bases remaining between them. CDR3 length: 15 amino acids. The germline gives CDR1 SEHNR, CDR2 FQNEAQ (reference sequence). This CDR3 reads CASSLDPGRGETQYF. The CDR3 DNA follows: TGTGCCAGCAGCTTAGATCCAGGGCGTGGCGAGACCCAGTACTTC.

The DNA of the CDR3 is TGTGCCAGCAGCTACCGGGACAGGGGGACCCAAGAGACCCAGTACTTC. This translates into CASSYRDRGTQETQYF. The genes are TRBV11-2 and TRBJ2-5; the match to TRBD1 covers 11 bases. The germline V gene has CDR1 SGHAT and CDR2 FQNNGV. The CDR3 runs to 16 residues. V gave up 4 bases and J gave up 1 base; unmatched junction bases: 5.

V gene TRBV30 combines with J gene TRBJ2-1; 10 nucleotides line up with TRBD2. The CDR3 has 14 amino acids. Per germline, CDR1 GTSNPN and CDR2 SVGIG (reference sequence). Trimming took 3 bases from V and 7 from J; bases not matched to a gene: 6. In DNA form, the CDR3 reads TGTGCCTGGAGGTGGTTTAGCGGGAGGAATGAGCAGTTCTTC. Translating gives CAWRWFSGRNEQFF.

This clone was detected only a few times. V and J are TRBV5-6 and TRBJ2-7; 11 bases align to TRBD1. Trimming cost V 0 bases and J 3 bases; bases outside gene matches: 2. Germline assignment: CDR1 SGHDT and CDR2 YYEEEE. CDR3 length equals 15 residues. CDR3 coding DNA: TGTGCCAGCAGCTTGGGAGGGACAGGGGGCTACGAGCAGTACTTC. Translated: CASSLGGTGGYEQYF.

The CDR3 loop is CASSLDPPRGYKTHTDTQYF. CDR3 in DNA: TGTGCCAGCAGCTTAGATCCCCCCCGAGGGTACAAGACTCACACAGATACGCAGTATTTT. The chain employs TRBV11-2 and TRBJ2-3; the D gene is possibly TRBD2 (5 bases). Deletions cut 0 bases from V and 2 bases from J, with 24 bases between. The CDR3 loop spans 20 amino acids. The germline V gene has CDR1 SGHAT and CDR2 FQNNGV.

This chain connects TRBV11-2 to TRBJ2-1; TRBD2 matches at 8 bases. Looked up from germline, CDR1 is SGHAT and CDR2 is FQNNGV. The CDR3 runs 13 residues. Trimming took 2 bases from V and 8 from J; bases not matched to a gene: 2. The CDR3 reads CASSLQREYEQFF. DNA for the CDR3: TGTGCCAGCAGCTTACAGCGGGAGTATGAGCAGTTCTTC.

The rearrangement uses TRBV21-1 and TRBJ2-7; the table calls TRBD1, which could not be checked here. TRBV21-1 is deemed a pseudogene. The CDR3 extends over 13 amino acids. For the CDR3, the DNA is TGTGCCAGCAACAACGGACAGGTCTACGAGCAGTACTTC. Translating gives CASNNGQVYEQYF.

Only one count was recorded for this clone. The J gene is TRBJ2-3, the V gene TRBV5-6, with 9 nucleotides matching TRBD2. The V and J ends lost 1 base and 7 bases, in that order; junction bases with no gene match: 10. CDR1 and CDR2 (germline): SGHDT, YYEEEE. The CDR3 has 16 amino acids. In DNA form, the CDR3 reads TGTGCCAGCAGCTTGTTTGGTAGCGGGAGCCGGAATACGCAGTATTTT. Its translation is CASSLFGSGSRNTQYF.

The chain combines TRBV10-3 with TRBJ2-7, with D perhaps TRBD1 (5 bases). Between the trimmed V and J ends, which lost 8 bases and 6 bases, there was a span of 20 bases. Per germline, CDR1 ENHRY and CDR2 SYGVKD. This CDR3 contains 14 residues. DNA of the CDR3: TGTGCCATCGGTCCAGGGCTATTTTCCGGCGAGCAGTACTTC. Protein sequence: CAIGPGLFSGEQYF.

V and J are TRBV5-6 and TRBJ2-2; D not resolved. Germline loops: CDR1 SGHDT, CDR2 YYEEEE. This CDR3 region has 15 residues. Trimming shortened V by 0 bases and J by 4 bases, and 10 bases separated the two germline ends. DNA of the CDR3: TGTGCCAGCAGCTTGGTACCCTGGGCCACCGGGGAGCTGTTTTTT. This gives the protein CASSLVPWATGELFF.

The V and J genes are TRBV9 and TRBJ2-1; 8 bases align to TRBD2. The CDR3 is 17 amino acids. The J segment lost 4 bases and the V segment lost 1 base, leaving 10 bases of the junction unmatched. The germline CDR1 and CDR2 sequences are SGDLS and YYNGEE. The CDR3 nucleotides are TGTGCCAGCAGCGTAAGGGCTAGCGGGCCTTCTTACAATGAGCAGTTCTTC. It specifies CASSVRASGPSYNEQFF.

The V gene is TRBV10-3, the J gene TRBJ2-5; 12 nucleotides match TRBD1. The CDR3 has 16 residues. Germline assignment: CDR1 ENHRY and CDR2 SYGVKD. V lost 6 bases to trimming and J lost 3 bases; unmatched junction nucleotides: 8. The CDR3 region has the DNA TGTGCCATCAGGCCGGGACAGGGGGCGGGAGAAGAGACCCAGTACTTC. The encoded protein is CAIRPGQGAGEETQYF.